The T cell receptor beta chain under discussion was sequenced for a study of shared clonotypes between healthy human individuals. In the study overall: Donors were a couple of women and a few men aged 18 to 49.

V shed 1 base and J shed 3 bases, with 10 bases lying between them. The germline V gene has CDR1 MGHRA and CDR2 YSYEKL. CDR3 length: 14 amino acids. Assay execution took place at the deep level. In the original processing: With immunoSEQ giving junction-only sequences and no quality scores, filtering differed. Profiling relied on immunoSEQ multiplex PCR, and the TCRdb table lists in-frame clones only, not all of them. That table supplies the V and J calls and clone size; D and trimming were determined from the DNA. The table has roughly 2.4 million clones, approximately 95% seen once. The sequencing input was naive CD4+ T cells sorted from blood. Noted subset: CD45RA+ positively selected. This clonotype was sampled from a man aged 18 to 35 in good health. The chain combines TRBV4-1 with TRBJ2-7, with a possible D match to TRBD2 (5 bases). The CDR3, as DNA: TGCGCCAGCAGCCAAGCCCTTACTAGCTACGAGCAGTACTTC. It translates to CASSQALTSYEQYF.